The next 9 T cell receptor beta chains were all read from a single sample in a study of blood T cell repertoires in COVID-19. Only in-frame clones appear in the TCRdb table, and some are missing; sequencing was by immunoSEQ multiplex PCR. The repertoire holds about 42,000 clones, approximately 88% seen once, with about 0.4% in the top ten. The sequenced material came from peripheral blood. Source of these receptors: a human donor in a cohort sampled during active COVID-19.

The rearrangement joins TRBV6-2 or TRBV6-3 to TRBJ1-4, with D perhaps TRBD1 (5 bases). CDR3 size: 18 residues. Germline-derived CDR1 and CDR2 are MNHEY and SVGEGT. Trimming pared 4 bases from V and 1 base from J, leaving 19 bases between. DNA of the CDR3: TGTGCCAGCAGTTCCCCAGGAGGAGGGGAGGTAACTAATGAAAAACTGTTTTTT. Its translation is CASSSPGGGEVTNEKLFF.

This rearrangement joins TRBV5-4 to TRBJ2-7, with TRBD1 matching 7 bases. Germline CDR1 is SGHNT and CDR2 is YYREEE (reference sequence). V dropped 4 bases and J dropped 3; count of bases not matched to a gene: 10. This CDR3 is built from 15 residues. Written as DNA, the CDR3 is TGTGCCAGCAGCCCACAAGGGGGCTGGAACTACGAGCAGTACTTC. As protein: CASSPQGGWNYEQYF.

The V gene is TRBV4-3, the J gene TRBJ2-7; 8 positions match TRBD1. This CDR3 region has 20 residues. The germline V gene has CDR1 LGHNA and CDR2 YSLEER. Trimming removed 0 bases from V and 4 bases from J; junction bases left unmatched: 20. The CDR3 DNA reads TGCGCCAGCAGCCAAGATCTCAGGGACAGGACCGGGGACGGGGGTTACGAGCAGTACTTC. Protein sequence: CASSQDLRDRTGDGGYEQYF.

The J gene is TRBJ1-1, the V gene TRBV6-2 or TRBV6-3, with D possibly matching TRBD1 (5 bases). V dropped 2 bases and J dropped 11 bases, with 12 bases sitting between them. The germline gives CDR1 MNHEY, CDR2 SVGEGT. The CDR3 is 12 residues long. CDR3 DNA: TGTGCCAGCAGTTACACGGGGGTTGAGGCTTTCTTT. Its translation is CASSYTGVEAFF.

The chain joins TRBV7-8 to TRBJ1-3; a possible D gene is TRBD1 (5 bases). In germline, CDR1 is SGHVS, CDR2 FQNEAQ. CDR3 length equals 15 residues. Trimming pared 3 bases from V and 4 bases from J, leaving 13 bases between. Here the CDR3 reads CASSLGTPGGNTIYF. In DNA, the CDR3 is TGTGCCAGCAGCTTGGGGACTCCAGGGGGAAACACCATATATTTT.

The chain combines TRBV5-6 with TRBJ1-1; possible D gene TRBD1, 6 bases. V lost 3 bases to trimming and J lost 0 bases, with 12 bases between them. The length of the CDR3 is 15 residues. From germline, CDR1 is SGHDT and CDR2 YYEEEE. DNA for the CDR3: TGTGCCAGCAGCTCAAGGACAGTCATGAACACTGAAGCTTTCTTT. This encodes CASSSRTVMNTEAFF.

The chain combines TRBV27 with TRBJ1-5; D remains ambiguous. The CDR3 runs to 11 residues. Trimming pared 10 bases from V and 7 bases from J, leaving 11 bases between. Germline V CDR1 and CDR2: MNHEY, SMNVEV (reference sequence). The CDR3 here is CAKICRQPQHF. In DNA, the CDR3 is TGTGCCAAAATTTGTCGGCAGCCCCAGCATTTT.

With respect to this clone: This sample includes further DNA sequences coding for the same CDR3. This chain connects TRBV6-5 to TRBJ1-2; D remains unclear. Germline values: CDR1 MNHEY, CDR2 SVGAGI. The V end was cut by 9 bases, the J end by 8 bases, with 19 bases between. The CDR3 totals 13 residues. The CDR3 region has the DNA TGTGCCAGTAGAGAGCAAACAGCTATCGGCTACACCTTC. This translates into CASREQTAIGYTF.

The chain combines TRBV6-5 with TRBJ1-2; 9 nucleotides line up with TRBD1. This CDR3 comprises 14 residues. Per the germline V gene, CDR1 is MNHEY and CDR2 is SVGAGI. V lost 6 bases, J lost 7 bases, and 9 bases stayed unmatched. The CDR3 coding sequence is TGTGCCAGCAGCTACAGGGGGCGCGTGGGTGGCTACACCTTC. Protein sequence: CASSYRGRVGGYTF.